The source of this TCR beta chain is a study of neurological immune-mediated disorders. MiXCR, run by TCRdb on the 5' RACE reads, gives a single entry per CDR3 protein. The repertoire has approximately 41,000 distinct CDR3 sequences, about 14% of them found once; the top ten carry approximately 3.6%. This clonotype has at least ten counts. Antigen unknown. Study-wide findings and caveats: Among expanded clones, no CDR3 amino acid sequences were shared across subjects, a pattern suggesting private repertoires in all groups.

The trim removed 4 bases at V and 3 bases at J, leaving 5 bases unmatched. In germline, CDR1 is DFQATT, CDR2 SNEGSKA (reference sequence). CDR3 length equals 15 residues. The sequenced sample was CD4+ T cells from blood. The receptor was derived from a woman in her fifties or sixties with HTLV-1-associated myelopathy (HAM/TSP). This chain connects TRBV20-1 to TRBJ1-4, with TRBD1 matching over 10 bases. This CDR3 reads CSAKETGGPNEKLFF. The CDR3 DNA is TGCAGTGCTAAAGAGACAGGGGGCCCTAATGAAAAACTGTTTTTT.